A selection of T cell receptor beta chains follows, all from one sample in a study of cytomegalovirus exposure and HLA in healthy donors. Assay: immunoSEQ multiplex PCR; the TCRdb copy retains only in-frame clones and omits some. The repertoire holds 50,000 to 65,000 clones, with 70% to 80% as singletons. The sequenced sample was PBMCs. The receptors come from a man between 45 and 60 years old in good health and CMV-seropositive. The CDR3 runs from the conserved cysteine through the conserved F or W. Expanded clones get a size class; other rows say once, few or many, or leave the size out.

TRBJ2-1	TRBV11-1	NA	CASSSGTGPFF
TRBJ1-1	TRBV7-2	NA	CASSLGAGLTEAFF
TRBJ2-5	TRBV29-1	NA	CSVEVLAGGVETQYF
TRBJ2-1	TRBV7-9	NA	CASSHSAGGLNEQFF
TRBJ2-7	TRBV15	once	CATSRGQGTHEQYF
TRBJ1-3	TRBV12-2	NA	CASRLERGRGHSGNTIYF
NA	TRBV6-5	NA	CASSPRDSNLYEQYF
TRBJ2-1	TRBV19	once	CASSGQGYNEQFF
TRBJ2-5	TRBV11-1	NA	CASSPGQGAQETQYF
TRBJ1-5	TRBV5-8	few	CASSQGNQPQHF
TRBJ1-3	TRBV9	once	CASSGQGVSGNTIYF
TRBJ1-3	TRBV2	NA	CASRDSGGLVGNTIYF
TRBJ2-7	TRBV2	few	CASSERWARGANEQYF
TRBJ2-3	TRBV7-3	NA	CASSKNGQGYTDTQYF
TRBJ1-2	TRBV28	once	CASSLFRGTGISANYGYTF
NA	TRBV27	NA	CASSYSGPNYEQYF
TRBJ2-1	TRBV7-9	few	CSSSSSSGGNNEQFF
TRBJ2-7	TRBV14	few	CASSRSSYEQYF
TRBJ2-1	TRBV10-3	few	CAISPPGLAGGPSYNEQFF
TRBJ2-7	TRBV4-3	NA	CASNPSGDLHEQYF
TRBJ2-2	TRBV7-9	NA	CSSSYSGRELFF
TRBJ2-6	TRBV5-1	NA	CASSTGTGPSGANVLTF
TRBJ2-2	TRBV6-6	NA	CASSNGRLTGELFF
TRBJ1-2	TRBV19	once	CASRVSNYGYTF
TRBJ1-1	TRBV4-3	NA	CASSVTTGMNTEAFF
TRBJ2-7	TRBV9	NA	CASSSTGGSYEQYF
TRBJ1-1	TRBV27	NA	CASSHGIWGNTEAFF
TRBJ1-5	TRBV5-1	once	CASSLSGGYDQPQHF
TRBJ1-4	TRBV5-1	NA	CASSLGQTTNEKLFF
TRBJ2-7	TRBV7-9	once	CASSGREFHLGEQYF
TRBJ2-3	TRBV12-5	NA	CASGLVRSSGGPTDTQYF
TRBJ1-6	TRBV27	NA	CASSTGTYNSPLHF
TRBJ1-4	TRBV10-1	NA	CASRGITGTGLFF
TRBJ2-1	TRBV7-2	few	CASSLGLAEYNEQFF
TRBJ2-7	TRBV5-1	few	CASSWTLDRVGSYEQYF
TRBJ2-3	TRBV2	NA	CASTIAGGQGDTQYF
TRBJ2-7	TRBV9	NA	CASSASSGLGLQYF
TRBJ2-5	TRBV5-1	NA	CASSFGRGNQETQYF
TRBJ1-1	TRBV29-1	few	CSVLTGLNTEAFF
TRBJ2-5	TRBV7-9	few	CASSLGDRGRQETQYF
TRBJ2-3	TRBV4-1	NA	CASSHPSGREFTQYF
TRBJ2-7	TRBV4-3	few	CASSQDAGQGYYEQYF
TRBJ2-5	TRBV5-4	NA	CASRGRGGVQETQYF
TRBJ2-7	TRBV5-1	once	CASSLIPGTGTYEQYF
TRBJ2-2	TRBV4-2	NA	CASSHFGTGGTGELFF
TRBJ1-2	TRBV7-8	NA	CASSLEQGGFYGYTF
TRBJ1-2	TRBV9	NA	CASSVVGTGGAAGYGYTF
TRBJ1-6	TRBV5-4	NA	CASSFTGTGASPLHF
TRBJ2-7	TRBV4-1	NA	CASSLRRSYEQYF
TRBJ1-5	TRBV7-9	NA	CASSAWTGGQPQHF
TRBJ2-5	TRBV27	NA	CASSLGGAKTQYF
TRBJ2-3	TRBV5-1	NA	CASSIGLAGGRDTQYF
TRBJ2-3	TRBV4-3	NA	CASSQEARQSPDTQYF
TRBJ1-3	TRBV6-5	NA	CATVHRQGGNTIYF
TRBJ1-2	TRBV7-2	NA	CASSLGGQVFYGYTF
TRBJ2-2	TRBV11-3	NA	CASSPPEGGITGELFF
TRBJ2-7	TRBV4-3	few	CASSQLAGGSYEQYF
TRBJ1-6	TRBV5-1	NA	CASSRTGSNSPLHF
TRBJ1-1	TRBV19	NA	CASSTQGFTEAFF
TRBJ1-2	TRBV29-1	few	CSVEGRGSPYGYTF